This T cell receptor (beta chain) emerged from a study of cytomegalovirus exposure and HLA in healthy donors. Both 60 Vbeta primers and 13 Jbeta primers went into the PCR. Measured with immunoSEQ multiplex PCR; TCRdb has only the in-frame clones, and not every one. The sample has over 150,000 clones, roughly 85% seen once. Regarding donors, all were healthy bone marrow donors. The CDR3 spans 15 residues. Trimming cost V 3 bases and J 4 bases, with 16 bases left between them. Germline values: CDR1 SGHRS, CDR2 YFSETQ. Sequencing used PBMCs. V gene TRBV5-1 combines with J gene TRBJ1-2, with a weak D call TRBD1 (5 bases). This sequence was found in a boy under 10 years old in good health and CMV-seronegative. The CDR3 sequence is CASSWSVSGGYGYTF. CDR3 DNA: TGCGCCAGCAGCTGGTCAGTTAGCGGGGGCTATGGCTACACCTTC.